Reported below is one T cell receptor beta chain. The antigen this receptor binds is unknown. No clone much larger than this one lies a single base away; base qualities are absent. TCRbeta CDR3 regions were amplified from genomic DNA by means of the immunoSEQ Assay, a bias-controlled multiplex PCR. As for the authors' bioinformatics: The number of nucleated cells in each sample was estimated from the amplification of reference gene primers within the assay. To quantify the absolute abundance of each unique TCRbeta CDR3 rearrangement, sequence reads were collapsed and filtered. Productive Simpson clonality was computed per sample as the square root of Simpson's diversity index over productive rearrangements. Held by TCRdb, this immuneACCESS table contains in-frame sequences only and omits some clones. Under half of the omission traces to an unresolved V gene where checked; the cause of the rest is unknown. That table furnishes V, J and clone size, whereas the DNA furnished D and trimming. Here the sample has about 300,000 clones; 70% to 90% occur a single time. The top ten hold under 2.5% of the sample.

The data are from a study of blood T cell repertoires in COVID-19 (dated by TCRdb to 2020 to 2021). About the investigation overall: Collaborator samples came from the United States, Italy and Spain and covered acute and convalescent phases of COVID-19. The prospective study material was composed of cDNA or gDNA derived from T cells, B-cell-depleted T cells, or PBMCs. The dataset comprised deeply sampled blood TCRbeta repertoires from subjects exposed to, actively infected with, or recovered from COVID-19. The repertoires were made available in a free public database intended to serve as a resource for research on the immune response to SARS-CoV-2. The samples were drawn from two sources: the first 160 participants of the ongoing ImmuneRACE study, and approximately 1,300 subjects contributed by 6 global collaborators. Nearly every sample came with metadata listing a de-identified subject ID, COVID-19 status, age in years and sex. Where available, HLA class I and class II types were obtained from metadata supplied by the sample provider rather than from assay-based typing.

V and J are truncated by 8 bases and 4 bases respectively, leaving an intervening sequence of 12 bases. Taken from cysteine to phenylalanine, the CDR3 has 12 residues. The kept DNA is CDR3 alone, 36 bases in frame from the first base. CDR1 MNHEY and CDR2 SVGAGI were looked up in the germline V gene. Participants in the prospective study were enrolled through a virtual design, were aged roughly 18 to 100 years, and lived in fewer than 30 United States geographic areas. Cohort assignment in the prospective study relied on participant-reported clinical history from a screening survey and a study questionnaire. For ImmuneRACE Cohort 3, a participant was defined as recovered based on two consecutive negative NP/OP PCR tests, clearance by a healthcare professional, or resolution of symptoms. Each participant in the prospective study had whole blood, serum and a nasopharyngeal or oropharyngeal swab collected by mobile phlebotomists. Participants in the prospective study had the option to provide additional blood draws and questionnaires over a roughly 2-month period. Before DNA extraction, prospective study blood samples were shipped either frozen or at room temperature.

Broad study findings and their caveats: How much clinical and demographic metadata was included differed by source and by participant, and the metadata was provided uncurated.

This receptor was identified in a young man who had recovered from COVID-19. The sample comprised PBMCs or T cells enriched from blood (not recorded which). The chain couples TRBV6-5 to TRBJ2-7; the D gene is perhaps TRBD1, from 6 matching bases. CDR3 reads: CASRTEPYEQYF. The nucleotide sequence is given as TGTGCCAGCCGGACAGAACCTTACGAGCAGTACTTC.